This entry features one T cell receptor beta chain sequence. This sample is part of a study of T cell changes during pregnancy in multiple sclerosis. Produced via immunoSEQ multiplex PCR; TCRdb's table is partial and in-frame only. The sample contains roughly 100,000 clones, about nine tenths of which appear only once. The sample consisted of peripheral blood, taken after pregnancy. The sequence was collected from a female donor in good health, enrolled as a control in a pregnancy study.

CDR3 protein: CASSLRDRGQTGANVLTF. The CDR3 region has the DNA TGTGCCAGCTCACTCCGGGACAGGGGGCAAACTGGGGCCAACGTCCTGACTTTC. The J gene is TRBJ2-6, the V gene TRBV18; 12 bases match TRBD1. The J segment lost 2 bases and the V segment lost 4 bases, leaving 6 bases of the junction unmatched. Germline loops: CDR1 KGHSH, CDR2 LQKENI. The CDR3 sequence is 18 residues long.